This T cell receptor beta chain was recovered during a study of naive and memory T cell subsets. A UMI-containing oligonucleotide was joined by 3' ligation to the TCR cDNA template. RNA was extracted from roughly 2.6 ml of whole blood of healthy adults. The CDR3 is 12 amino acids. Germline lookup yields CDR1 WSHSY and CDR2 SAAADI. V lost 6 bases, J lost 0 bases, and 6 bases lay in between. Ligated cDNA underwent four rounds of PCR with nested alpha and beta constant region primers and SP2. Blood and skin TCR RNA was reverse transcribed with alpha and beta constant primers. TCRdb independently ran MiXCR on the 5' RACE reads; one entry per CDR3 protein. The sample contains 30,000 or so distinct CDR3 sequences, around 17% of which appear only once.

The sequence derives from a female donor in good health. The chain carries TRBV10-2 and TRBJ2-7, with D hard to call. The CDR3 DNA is TGCGCCAGCAGAACTCTCTCCTACGAGCAGTACTTC. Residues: CASRTLSYEQYF.